The present TCR beta chain was sequenced within a study of CD8 T cells in Susac syndrome. An input of about 0.5 to 1 ug of RNA was subjected to reverse transcription using random hexamers. TCRdb ran MiXCR on the immunoSEQ multiplex PCR reads and lists one entry per CDR3 protein. The table records hundreds of thousands of distinct CDR3 sequences, about 90% of them present only once. The CDR3 consists of 14 residues. V was cut by 0 bases and J by 1 base, with 7 bases left in between. Germline V gene sequence: CDR1 SGHNT, CDR2 YYREEE (reference sequence). This sequence was found in a human donor with multiple sclerosis. The chain couples TRBV5-4 to TRBJ1-1, with D hard to call. Sample: CD8+ T cells from PBMCs. The CDR3 region is CASSLAGWNTEAFF. DNA of the CDR3: TGTGCCAGCAGCTTGGCCGGTTGGAACACTGAAGCTTTCTTT.